The following is a T cell receptor beta chain sequence with its context. This sample is part of a study of cytomegalovirus exposure and HLA in healthy donors. Although they were nominally healthy when sampled, donors likely had unrecorded immune exposures. The PCR made use of 60 Vbeta and 13 Jbeta primers. TCRdb keeps only in-frame clones here, not all; method: immunoSEQ multiplex PCR. The sample yields approximately 110,000 clones, 82% seen once. V lost 3 bases, J lost 2 bases, and 7 bases stayed unmatched. This CDR3 comprises 17 residues. From germline, CDR1 is MDHEN and CDR2 SYDVKM. The chain joins TRBV28 to TRBJ2-3, with 11 bases matching TRBD1. This clonotype was sampled from a woman in her late teens or twenties in good health and CMV-seronegative. Sequenced input: PBMCs. The CDR3 is CASSFRTGGILTDTQYF. CDR3 sequence (DNA): TGTGCCAGCAGTTTCCGGACAGGGGGCATCCTCACAGATACGCAGTATTTT.